These T cell receptor beta chains were read from a single sample in a study of OX40 agonist ivuxolimab in advanced cancers. Some clones are missing from TCRdb's copy, which holds only in-frame ones; the method was immunoSEQ multiplex PCR. This sample has tens of thousands of clones, with 90% to 95% found just once. The sequencing used CD4+ or CD8+ T cells sorted from blood, collected in a trial of the OX40 agonist ivuxolimab. The receptor source for this set is an adult with an advanced solid tumor such as melanoma, head and neck, liver or kidney cancer. CDR3s include the opening cysteine and the closing phenylalanine or tryptophan. Fields, in order: D gene, clone size, V gene, J gene, CDR3 DNA, CDR3 protein. A D gene is named only where the DNA matches it firmly. Some rows have no size entry. The others give once, few or many, or a class for an expanded clone.

TRBD1	NA	TRBV4-3	TRBJ2-5	TGCGCCAGCAGCCAACACAGGGGGCCGAAAGAGACCCAGTACTTC	CASSQHRGPKETQYF
NA	NA	TRBV10-3	TRBJ1-1	TGTGCCATCAGTGACGCCCCGTTGGGAGCTTTCTTT	CAISDAPLGAFF
TRBD2	NA	TRBV9	TRBJ2-7	TGTGCCAGCAGCGTAGGCCTAGCGGGAACCGAGCAGTACTTC	CASSVGLAGTEQYF
NA	NA	TRBV4-1	TRBJ2-3	TGCGCCAGCAGCCACCCTACTAGTGGGGGAACAGATACGCAGTATTTT	CASSHPTSGGTDTQYF
NA	NA	TRBV19	TRBJ2-7	TGTGCCAGTAGTCCCCTCCAGGGAACCTACGAGCAGTACTTC	CASSPLQGTYEQYF
NA	NA	TRBV19	TRBJ2-3	TGTGCCAGTAGTATAGGCCTCACAGATACGCAGTATTTT	CASSIGLTDTQYF
NA	NA	TRBV4-3	TRBJ2-1	TGCGCCAGCAGCCCCGGGCCGCCTAGCGTCTACAATGAGCAGTTCTTC	CASSPGPPSVYNEQFF
NA	NA	TRBV13	TRBJ2-7	TGTGCCAGCAGCTTAGGATCCGGGATGGGCTACGAGCAGTACTTC	CASSLGSGMGYEQYF
NA	NA	TRBV27	TRBJ2-6	TGTGCCAGCAAGGTTCACACCGGGGCCAACGTCCTGACTTTC	CASKVHTGANVLTF
NA	few	TRBV28	TRBJ2-7	TGTGCCAGCAGTTTGGTTTACGAGCAGTACTTC	CASSLVYEQYF
TRBD2	NA	TRBV13	TRBJ2-1	TGTGCCAGCAGCGCGGGGACTAGCGGGGATCACAATGAGCAGTTCTTC	CASSAGTSGDHNEQFF
NA	NA	TRBV5-6	TRBJ1-1	TGTGCCAGCAGCTTGGAGGTGACAGTGAACACTGAAGCTTTCTTT	CASSLEVTVNTEAFF
NA	NA	TRBV7-9	TRBJ1-1	TGTGCCAGCAGCTTTGCAAACACTGAAGCTTTCTTT	CASSFANTEAFF
NA	NA	TRBV2	TRBJ2-1	TGTGCCAGCAGTACCCCAATACAAACCTACAATGAGCAGTTCTTC	CASSTPIQTYNEQFF
NA	NA	TRBV5-6	TRBJ2-1	TGTGCCAGCAGCTCTGTCGGGTTGTACTACAATGAGCAGTTCTTC	CASSSVGLYYNEQFF
NA	NA	TRBV9	TRBJ1-1	TGTGCCAGCAGCGCTTTTACAGGGCGCGGCACTGAAGCTTTCTTT	CASSAFTGRGTEAFF
TRBD2	NA	TRBV28	TRBJ2-7	TGTGCCAGCAGAATAGCGGGAGGGAACTACGAGCAGTACTTC	CASRIAGGNYEQYF
TRBD1	NA	TRBV2	TRBJ1-5	TGTGCCAGCAGCTCCACCTCGGACAGGGGGCGGAATCAGCCCCAGCATTTT	CASSSTSDRGRNQPQHF
NA	NA	TRBV7-9	TRBJ2-7	TGTGCCAGCAGCCTCCGGGACACTAAGTGG	CASSLRDTKW
NA	NA	TRBV6-1	TRBJ1-1	TGTGCCAGCAGTAGGGGGGGTCGGGCTTTCTTT	CASSRGGRAFF
NA	NA	TRBV19	TRBJ2-5	TGTGCCAGTAGTATGAGGGAGACCCAGTACTTC	CASSMRETQYF
TRBD1	NA	TRBV7-8	TRBJ2-7	TGTGCCAGCAGCCGCCCCCGGACAGGGACCTCCTACGAGCAGTACTTC	CASSRPRTGTSYEQYF
TRBD2	NA	TRBV19	TRBJ2-7	TGTGCCAGTAGTATAGCACTAGCGGAATACGAGCAGTACTTC	CASSIALAEYEQYF
NA	NA	TRBV28	TRBJ1-1	TGTGCCAGCAGTTTTCGGGGATACACTGAAGCTTTCTTT	CASSFRGYTEAFF